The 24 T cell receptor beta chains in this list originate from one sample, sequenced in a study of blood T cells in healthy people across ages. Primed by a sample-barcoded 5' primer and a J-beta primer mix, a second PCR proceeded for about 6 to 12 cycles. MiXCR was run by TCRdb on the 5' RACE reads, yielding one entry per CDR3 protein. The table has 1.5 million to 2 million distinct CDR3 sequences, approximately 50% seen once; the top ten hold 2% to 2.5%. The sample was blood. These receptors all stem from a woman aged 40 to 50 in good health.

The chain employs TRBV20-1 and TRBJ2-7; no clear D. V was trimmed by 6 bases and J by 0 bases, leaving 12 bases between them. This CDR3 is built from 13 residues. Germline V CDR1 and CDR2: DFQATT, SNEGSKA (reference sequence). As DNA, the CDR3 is TGCAGTGCCATGGCAACTGTCTCCTACGAGCAGTACTTC. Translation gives CSAMATVSYEQYF.

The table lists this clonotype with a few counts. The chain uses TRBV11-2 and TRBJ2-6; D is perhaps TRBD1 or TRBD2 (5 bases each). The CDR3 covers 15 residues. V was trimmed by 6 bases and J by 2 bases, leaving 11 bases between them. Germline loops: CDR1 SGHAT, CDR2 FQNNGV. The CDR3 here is CASSSRGPGANVLTF. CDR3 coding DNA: TGTGCCAGCAGTTCACGGGGCCCTGGGGCCAACGTCCTGACTTTC.

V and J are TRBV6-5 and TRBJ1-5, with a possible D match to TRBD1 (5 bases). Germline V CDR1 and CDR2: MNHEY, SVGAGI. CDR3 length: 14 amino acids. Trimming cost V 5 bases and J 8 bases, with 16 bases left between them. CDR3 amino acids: CASSNRGGVEPQHF. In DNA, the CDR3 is TGTGCCAGCAGTAACCGCGGGGGAGTGGAGCCCCAGCATTTT.

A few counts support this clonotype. CDR3 sequence: CASSLATGNPSTDTQYF. DNA for the CDR3: TGCGCCAGCAGCTTAGCCACAGGGAACCCTAGCACAGATACGCAGTATTTT. The chain links TRBV5-1 to TRBJ2-3; a weak D match, TRBD1 (6 bases). The CDR3 is 17 residues long. Trimming took 2 bases from V and 0 from J, leaving 16 bases between them. CDR1 and CDR2 (germline): SGHRS, YFSETQ.

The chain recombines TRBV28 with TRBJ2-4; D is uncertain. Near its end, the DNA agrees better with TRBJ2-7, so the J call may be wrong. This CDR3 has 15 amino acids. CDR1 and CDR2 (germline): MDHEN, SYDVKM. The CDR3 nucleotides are TGTGCCAGCAGTTCCCATGGTCCTCTCACCAGCGAGCAGTACTTC. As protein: CASSSHGPLTSEQYF.

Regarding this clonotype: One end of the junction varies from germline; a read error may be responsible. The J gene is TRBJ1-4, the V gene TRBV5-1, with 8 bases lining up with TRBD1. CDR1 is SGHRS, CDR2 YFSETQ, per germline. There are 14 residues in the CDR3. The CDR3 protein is CASSLTGGIEELFF. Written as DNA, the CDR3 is TGCGCCAGCAGCCTCACAGGGGGTATTGAAGAACTGTTTTTT.

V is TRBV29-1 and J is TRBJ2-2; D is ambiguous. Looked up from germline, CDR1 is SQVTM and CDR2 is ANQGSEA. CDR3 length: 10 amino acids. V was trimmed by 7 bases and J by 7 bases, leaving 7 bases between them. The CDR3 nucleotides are TGCAGCGCTTTTGGCGGGGAGCTGTTTTTT. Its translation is CSAFGGELFF.

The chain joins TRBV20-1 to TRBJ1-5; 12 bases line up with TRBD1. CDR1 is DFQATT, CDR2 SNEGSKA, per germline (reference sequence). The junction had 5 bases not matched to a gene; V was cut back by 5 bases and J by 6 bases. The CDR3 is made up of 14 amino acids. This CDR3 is CSASGTGGPQPQHF. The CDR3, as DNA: TGCAGTGCTTCCGGGACAGGGGGCCCTCAGCCCCAGCATTTT.

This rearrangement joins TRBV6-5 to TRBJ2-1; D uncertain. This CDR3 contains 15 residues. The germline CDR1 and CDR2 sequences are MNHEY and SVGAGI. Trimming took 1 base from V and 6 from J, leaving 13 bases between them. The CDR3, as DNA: TGTGCCAGCAGTTACTTACCGATCCGGCCCAATGAGCAGTTCTTC. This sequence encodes CASSYLPIRPNEQFF.

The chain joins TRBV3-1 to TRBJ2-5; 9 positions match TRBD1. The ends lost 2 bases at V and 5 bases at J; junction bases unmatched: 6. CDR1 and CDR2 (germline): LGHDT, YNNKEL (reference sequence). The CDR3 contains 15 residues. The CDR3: CASSQSTGGSETQYF. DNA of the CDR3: TGTGCCAGCAGCCAATCAACAGGGGGCTCGGAGACCCAGTACTTC.

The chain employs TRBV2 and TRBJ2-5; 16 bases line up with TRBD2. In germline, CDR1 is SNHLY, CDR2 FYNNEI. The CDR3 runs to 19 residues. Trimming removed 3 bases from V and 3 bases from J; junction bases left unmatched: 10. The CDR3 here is CASSDPGLAGGGFKETQYF. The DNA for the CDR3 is TGTGCCAGCAGTGATCCGGGACTAGCGGGGGGGGGTTTCAAAGAGACCCAGTACTTC. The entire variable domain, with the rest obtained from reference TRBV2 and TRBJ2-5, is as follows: EPEVTQTPSHQVTQMGQEVILRCVPISNHLYFYWYRQILGQKVEFLVSFYNNEISEKSEIFDDQFSVERPDGSNFTLKIRSTKLEDSAMYFCASSDPGLAGGGFKETQYFGPGTRLLVL.

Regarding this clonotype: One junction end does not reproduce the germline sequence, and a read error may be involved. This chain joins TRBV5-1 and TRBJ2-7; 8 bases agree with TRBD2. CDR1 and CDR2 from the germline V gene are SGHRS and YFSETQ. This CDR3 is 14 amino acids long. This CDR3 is CASSLAGIAYEQYF. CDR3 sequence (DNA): TGTGCCAGCAGCTTAGCGGGGATCGCCTACGAGCAGTACTTC.

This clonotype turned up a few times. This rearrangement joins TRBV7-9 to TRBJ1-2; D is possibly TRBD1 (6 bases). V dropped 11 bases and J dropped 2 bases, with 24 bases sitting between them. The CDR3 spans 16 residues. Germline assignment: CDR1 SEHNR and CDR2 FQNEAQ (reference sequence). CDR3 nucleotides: TGTGCCGGATGGTGGAGTGGGGGCCCAGCGAACTATGGCTACACCTTC. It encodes CAGWWSGGPANYGYTF.

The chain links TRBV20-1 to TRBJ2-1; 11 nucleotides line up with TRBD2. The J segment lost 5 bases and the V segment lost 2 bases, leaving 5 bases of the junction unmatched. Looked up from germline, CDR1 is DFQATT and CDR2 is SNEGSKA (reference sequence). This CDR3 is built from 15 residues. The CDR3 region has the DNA TGCAGTGCTAGACTTAGCGGGGGGGCCCACAATGAGCAGTTCTTC. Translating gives CSARLSGGAHNEQFF.

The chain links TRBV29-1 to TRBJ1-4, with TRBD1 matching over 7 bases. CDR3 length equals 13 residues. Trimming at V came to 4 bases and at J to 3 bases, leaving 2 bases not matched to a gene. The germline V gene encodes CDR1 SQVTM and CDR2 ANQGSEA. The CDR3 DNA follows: TGCAGCGTTGCGGACAGGCCTAATGAAAAACTGTTTTTT. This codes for CSVADRPNEKLFF.

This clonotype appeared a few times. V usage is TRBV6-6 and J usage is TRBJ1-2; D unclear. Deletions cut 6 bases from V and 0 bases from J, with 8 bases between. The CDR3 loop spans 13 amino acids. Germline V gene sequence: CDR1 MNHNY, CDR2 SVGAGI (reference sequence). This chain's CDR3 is CASSITTNYGYTF. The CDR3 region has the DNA TGTGCCAGCAGCATAACTACTAACTATGGCTACACCTTC.

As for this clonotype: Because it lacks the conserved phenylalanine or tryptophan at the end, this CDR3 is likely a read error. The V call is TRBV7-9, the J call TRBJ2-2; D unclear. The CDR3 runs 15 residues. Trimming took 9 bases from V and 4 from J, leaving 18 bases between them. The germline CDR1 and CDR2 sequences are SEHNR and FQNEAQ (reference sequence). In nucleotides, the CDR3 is TGTGCCAGTAACCCCCCGTGGGGTGGCACCGGGGAGCTGTTTTAT. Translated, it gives CASNPPWGGTGELFY.

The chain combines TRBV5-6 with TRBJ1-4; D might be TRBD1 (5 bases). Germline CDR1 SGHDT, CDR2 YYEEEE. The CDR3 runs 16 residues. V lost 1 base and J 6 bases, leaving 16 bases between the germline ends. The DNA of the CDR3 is TGTGCCAGCAGCTTGTCTCGGGGACTGAAGCATGAAAAACTGTTTTTT. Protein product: CASSLSRGLKHEKLFF. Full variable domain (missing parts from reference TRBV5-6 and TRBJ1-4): DAGVTQSPTHLIKTRGQQVTLRCSPKSGHDTVSWYQQALGQGPQFIFQYYEEEERQRGNFPDRFSGHQFPNYSSELNVNALLLGDSALYLCASSLSRGLKHEKLFFGSGTQLSVL.

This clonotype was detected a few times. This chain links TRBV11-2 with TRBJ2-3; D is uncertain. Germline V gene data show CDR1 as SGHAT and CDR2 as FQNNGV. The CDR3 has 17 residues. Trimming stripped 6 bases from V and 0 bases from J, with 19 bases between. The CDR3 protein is CASSSTRRITSTDTQYF. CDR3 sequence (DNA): TGTGCCAGCAGTTCAACCCGTCGAATCACCAGCACAGATACGCAGTATTTT. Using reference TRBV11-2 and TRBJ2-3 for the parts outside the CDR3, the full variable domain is EAGVAQSPRYKIIEKRQSVAFWCNPISGHATLYWYQQILGQGPKLLIQFQNNGVVDDSQLPKDRFSAERLKGVDSTLKIQPAKLEDSAVYLCASSSTRRITSTDTQYFGPGTRLTVL.

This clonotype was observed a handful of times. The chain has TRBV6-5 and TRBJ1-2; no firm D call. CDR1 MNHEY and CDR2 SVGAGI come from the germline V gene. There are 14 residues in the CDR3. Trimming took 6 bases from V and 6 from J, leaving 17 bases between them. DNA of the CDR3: TGTGCCAGCAGGACCCCGAGGCCTCCGGATGGCTACACCTTC. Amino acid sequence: CASRTPRPPDGYTF.

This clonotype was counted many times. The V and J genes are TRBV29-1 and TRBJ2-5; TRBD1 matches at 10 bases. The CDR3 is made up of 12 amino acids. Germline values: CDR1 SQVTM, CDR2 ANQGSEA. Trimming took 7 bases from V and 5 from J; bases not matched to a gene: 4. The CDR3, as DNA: TGCAGCGGAAGACAGGGGGCTGAGACCCAGTACTTC. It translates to CSGRQGAETQYF.

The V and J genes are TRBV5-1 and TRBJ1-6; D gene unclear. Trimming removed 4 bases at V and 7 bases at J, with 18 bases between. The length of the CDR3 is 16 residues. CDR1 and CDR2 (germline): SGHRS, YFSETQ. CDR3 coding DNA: TGCGCCAGCAGCGTGGGAGGGCTGGCGGTGAATTCACCCCTCCACTTT. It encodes CASSVGGLAVNSPLHF.

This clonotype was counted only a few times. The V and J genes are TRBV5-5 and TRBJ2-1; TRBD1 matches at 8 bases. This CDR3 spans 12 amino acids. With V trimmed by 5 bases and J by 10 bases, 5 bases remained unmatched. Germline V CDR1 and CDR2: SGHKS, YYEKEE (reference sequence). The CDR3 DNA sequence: TGTGCCAGCAGTTCGGGACAGGCAGAGCAGTTCTTC. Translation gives CASSSGQAEQFF.

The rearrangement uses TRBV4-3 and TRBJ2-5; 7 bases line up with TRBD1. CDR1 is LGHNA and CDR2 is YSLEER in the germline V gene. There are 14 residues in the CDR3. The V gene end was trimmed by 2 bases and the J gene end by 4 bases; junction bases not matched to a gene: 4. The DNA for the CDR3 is TGCGCCAGCAGCCAACAAAGGACAGGAGAGACCCAGTACTTC. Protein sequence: CASSQQRTGETQYF.